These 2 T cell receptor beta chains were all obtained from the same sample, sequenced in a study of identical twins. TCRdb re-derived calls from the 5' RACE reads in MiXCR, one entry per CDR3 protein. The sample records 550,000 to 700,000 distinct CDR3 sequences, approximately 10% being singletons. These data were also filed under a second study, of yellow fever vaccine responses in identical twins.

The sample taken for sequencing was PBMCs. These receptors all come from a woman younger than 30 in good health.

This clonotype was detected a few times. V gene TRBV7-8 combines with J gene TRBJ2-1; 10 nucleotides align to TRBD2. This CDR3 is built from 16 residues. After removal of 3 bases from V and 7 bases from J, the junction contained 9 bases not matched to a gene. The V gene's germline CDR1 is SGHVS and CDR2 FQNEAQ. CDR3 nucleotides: TGTGCCAGCAGCTTCACGAGGACTAGCGGTTTGAATGAGCAGTTCTTC. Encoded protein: CASSFTRTSGLNEQFF. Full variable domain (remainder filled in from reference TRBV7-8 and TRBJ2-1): GAGVSQSPRYKVAKRGQDVALRCDPISGHVSLFWYQQALGQGPEFLTYFQNEAQLDKSGLPSDRFFAERPEGSVSTLKIQRTQQEDSAVYLCASSFTRTSGLNEQFFGPGTRLTVL.

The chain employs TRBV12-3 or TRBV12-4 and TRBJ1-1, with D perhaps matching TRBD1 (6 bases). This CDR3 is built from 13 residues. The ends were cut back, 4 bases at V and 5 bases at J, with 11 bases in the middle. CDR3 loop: CASSYQGSTEAFF. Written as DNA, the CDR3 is TGTGCCAGCAGTTATCAGGGGAGTACTGAAGCTTTCTTT.